This T cell receptor beta chain was recovered during a study of CD4 T cells in relation to SARS-CoV-2 and coronaviruses (dated by TCRdb to 2020 to 2022). Background on the whole study: The ViraFEST assay cultured PBMCs with antigen for around nine days, then sequenced TCR beta CDR3s to find antigen-specific clonal expansions. An HIV-1 Nef peptide pool or a culture without peptide was used as the negative reference condition. Patient-derived lymphoblastoid cell lines were used to map the HLA restriction of shared crossreactive spike epitopes. Memory CD4+ T cell crossreactivity between SARS-CoV-2 and common cold coronavirus spike proteins was assessed at the TCR clonotype level in the study. The Adaptive Biotechnologies TCR-sequencing kit was used for samples from a few pre-COVID donors and for the naive versus memory experiments, whereas the other data were Illumina-based. Expansion assays from other donors in the study were sequenced with a different, Illumina-based TCR-beta assay. On the study overall, not on this receptor specifically: Small numbers of patients and of tested TCRs were a limitation of the study. Significantly weaker SARS-CoV-2-driven expansion was shown by crossreactive clones than by monoreactive clones, consistent with antigenic imprinting. Pre-pandemic and post-infection samples were not both contributed by any donor, so tracing of the source of pre-existing responses was limited. Roughly 67% of donors had memory CD4+ clonotypes that crossrecognized SARS-CoV-2 and at least one common cold coronavirus spike. Crossreactivity analysis centred on spike protein, so crossreactivity against other viral proteins was not assessed.

To note about this clone: Its antigen remains unidentified. No base quality information exists; no much larger clone differs at one position.

For CDR1 and CDR2, the germline V gene lists SGHDN and FVKESK. V is cut by 1 base and J by 0 bases, and the space between the germline ends is 7 bases. The CDR3 numbers 15 residues from cysteine through phenylalanine. Of all the DNA, just the CDR3 is kept, 45 bases in frame from base 1. The library relied on the immunoSEQ multiplex PCR assay. The paper's data handling went like this. Preprocessing removed nonproductive sequences and CDR3s not starting with C, not ending with F or W, or shorter than 7 amino acids. Antigen-specific clonotypes were called with the MANAFEST web app, based on expansion relative to reference and other culture wells. A clone was considered positive if significant expansion relative to the reference culture was observed in 2 of 3 replicate wells at an FDR below 0.05. To be called positive, a clone also had to show significant expansion compared with every other tandem well and an odds ratio greater than 5. CDR3 homology was quantified as pairwise Levenshtein distance, calculated with the stringdist R package after three terminal residues were trimmed from each end. TCRdb took this table from immuneACCESS and kept in-frame rearrangements with V and J called. Such tables lack part of the clones; where checked against another copy, unresolved V genes explain under half of the gap, and the rest is unexplained. V and J calls and clone size are those listed in that table; D and trimming were worked out from the DNA. The sample has more than 20,000 clones on record, about three quarters of them singletons. The ten largest clones take up roughly 20% of the sample.

CD4+ T cells from unexposed donors were collected before the COVID-19 pandemic (2011-2018). The EasySep CD4+ T cell isolation kit was used to isolate CD4+ T cells once the cultures had run for nine to eleven days. As cell number allowed, CD4+ T cells from unexposed donors were tested for reactivity to SARS-CoV-2 S and N and to four common cold coronavirus spike pools. PBMCs were cultured at around 2 million per well in IMDM supplemented with about 5.3% human AB serum and 9 to 10 IU/ml IL-2. Half of the culture medium was replaced with fresh IL-2-containing medium on days 3 and 7. In general, triplicate replicate wells were used for every peptide culture condition. Leukapheresis product for the unexposed donors was purchased commercially. PBMCs were isolated from leukapheresis product or whole blood by Ficoll-Paque PLUS gradient centrifugation. PBMCs were either cryopreserved at -140 degrees C or used fresh in the expansion assay. The QIAamp Micro DNA Kit was used to extract genomic DNA from the CD4+ T cells.

This chain is built from TRBV14 and TRBJ1-3; there is no confident call for the D gene. The material sequenced was CD4+ T cells from PBMCs, cultured in vitro. The TCR comes from a human donor in good health. The CDR3 region has the sequence CASSQGRHSGNTIYF. The DNA sequence follows: TGTGCCAGCAGCCAAGGCCGCCACTCTGGAAACACCATATATTTT.